This T cell receptor (beta chain) was captured in a study of cytomegalovirus exposure and HLA in healthy donors. As for the study in general: The same platform was used for the roughly 120 validation repertoires as for the roughly 700 first-cohort repertoires, as reported in a later analysis. Broader study findings: Most TCR sequences were seen very rarely across donors, but some public TCRs occurred in many. The authors enumerated some 170 TCR beta chains as linked to cytomegalovirus.

Assay: immunoSEQ multiplex PCR; the TCRdb copy retains only in-frame clones and omits some. The data show about 160,000 clones, about 90% seen once. Comment on this clone: No antigen is known for it.

Trimming left V 0 bases short and J 0 bases short, with 10 bases between. This CDR3 contains 17 residues. The rearrangement joins TRBV5-3 to TRBJ1-6; D is perhaps TRBD1 (5 bases). TRBV5-3 is annotated as an ORF whose role is uncertain. The material sequenced was PBMCs. The receptor was isolated from a woman between 18 and 29 years old in good health and CMV-seropositive. The CDR3 is CARSLVQDSSYNSPLHF. The CDR3 bases are TGTGCCAGAAGCTTGGTACAGGATAGCTCCTATAATTCACCCCTCCACTTT.